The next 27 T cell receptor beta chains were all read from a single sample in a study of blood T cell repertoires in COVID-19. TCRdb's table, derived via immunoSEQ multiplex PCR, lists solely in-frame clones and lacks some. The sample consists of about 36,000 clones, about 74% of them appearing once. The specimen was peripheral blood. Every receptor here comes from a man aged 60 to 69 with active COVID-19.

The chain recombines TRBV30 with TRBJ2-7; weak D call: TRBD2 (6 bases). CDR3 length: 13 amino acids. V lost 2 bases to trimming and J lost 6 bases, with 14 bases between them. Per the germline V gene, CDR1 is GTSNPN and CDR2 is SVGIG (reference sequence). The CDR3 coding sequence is TGTGCCTGGAGTTTACCAGGGAGGCGCGAGCAGTACTTC. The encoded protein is CAWSLPGRREQYF.

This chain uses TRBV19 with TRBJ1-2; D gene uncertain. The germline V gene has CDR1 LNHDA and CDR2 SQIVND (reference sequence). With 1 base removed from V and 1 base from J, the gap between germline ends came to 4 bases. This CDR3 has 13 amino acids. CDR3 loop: CASSIGSNYGYTF. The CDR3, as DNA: TGTGCCAGTAGTATAGGCAGTAACTATGGCTACACCTTC.

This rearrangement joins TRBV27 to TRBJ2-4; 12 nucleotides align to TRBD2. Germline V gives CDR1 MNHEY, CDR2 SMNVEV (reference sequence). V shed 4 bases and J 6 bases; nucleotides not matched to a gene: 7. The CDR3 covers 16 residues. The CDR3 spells CASSSTSGGRTNIQYF. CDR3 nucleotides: TGTGCCAGCAGTTCGACTAGCGGGGGCCGTACAAACATTCAGTACTTC.

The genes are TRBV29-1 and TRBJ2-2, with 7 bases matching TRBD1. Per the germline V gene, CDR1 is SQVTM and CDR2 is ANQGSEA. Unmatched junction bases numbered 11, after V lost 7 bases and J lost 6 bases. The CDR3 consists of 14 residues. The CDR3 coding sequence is TGCAGCGCCCGATCAACAGGGGTCTCCGGGGAGCTGTTTTTT. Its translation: CSARSTGVSGELFF.

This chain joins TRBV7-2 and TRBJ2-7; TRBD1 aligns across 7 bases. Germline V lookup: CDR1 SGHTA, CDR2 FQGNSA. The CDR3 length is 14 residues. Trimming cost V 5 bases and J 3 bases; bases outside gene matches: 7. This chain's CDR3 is CASSKGQDRYEQYF. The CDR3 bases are TGTGCCAGCAGCAAAGGACAGGATCGCTACGAGCAGTACTTC.

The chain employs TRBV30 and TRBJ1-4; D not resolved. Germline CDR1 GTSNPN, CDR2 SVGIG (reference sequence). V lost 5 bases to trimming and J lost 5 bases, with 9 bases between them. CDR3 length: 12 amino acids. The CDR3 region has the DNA TGTGCCTGGTCACAGATGAATGAAAAACTGTTTTTT. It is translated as CAWSQMNEKLFF.

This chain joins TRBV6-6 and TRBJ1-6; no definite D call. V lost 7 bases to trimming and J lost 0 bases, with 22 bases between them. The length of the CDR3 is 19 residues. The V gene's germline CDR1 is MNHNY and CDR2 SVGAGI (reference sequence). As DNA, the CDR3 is TGTGCCAGCACCTACGCAGCCCCCGGGTCGAGCTCCTATAATTCACCCCTCCACTTT. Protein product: CASTYAAPGSSSYNSPLHF.

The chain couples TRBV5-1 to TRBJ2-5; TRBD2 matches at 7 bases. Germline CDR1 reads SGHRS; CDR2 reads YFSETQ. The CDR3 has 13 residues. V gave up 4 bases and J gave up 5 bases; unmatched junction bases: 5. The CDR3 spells CASSGEGIETQYF. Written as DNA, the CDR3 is TGCGCCAGCAGCGGGGAGGGGATTGAGACCCAGTACTTC.

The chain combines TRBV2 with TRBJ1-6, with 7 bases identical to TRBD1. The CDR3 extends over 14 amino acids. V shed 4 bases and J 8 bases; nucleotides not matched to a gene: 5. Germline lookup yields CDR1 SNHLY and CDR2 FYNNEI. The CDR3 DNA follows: TGTGCCAGCAGTGCAGGGGGGCGGGATTCACCCCTCCACTTT. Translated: CASSAGGRDSPLHF. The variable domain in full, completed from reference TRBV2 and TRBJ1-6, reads EPEVTQTPSHQVTQMGQEVILRCVPISNHLYFYWYRQILGQKVEFLVSFYNNEISEKSEIFDDQFSVERPDGSNFTLKIRSTKLEDSAMYFCASSAGGRDSPLHFGNGTRLTVT.

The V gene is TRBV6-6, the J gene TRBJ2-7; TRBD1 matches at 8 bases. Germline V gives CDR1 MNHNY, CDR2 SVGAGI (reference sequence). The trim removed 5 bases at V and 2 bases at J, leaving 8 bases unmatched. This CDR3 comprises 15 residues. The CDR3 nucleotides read TGTGCCAGCAGTCTCAGACAGGGGCAAGCCTACGAGCAGTACTTC. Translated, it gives CASSLRQGQAYEQYF.

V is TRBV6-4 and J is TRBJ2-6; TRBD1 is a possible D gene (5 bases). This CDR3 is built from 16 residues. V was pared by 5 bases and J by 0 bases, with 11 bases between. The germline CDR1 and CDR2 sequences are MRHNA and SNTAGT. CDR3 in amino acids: CASSPATGSGANVLTF. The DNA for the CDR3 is TGTGCCAGCAGTCCTGCCACAGGCTCTGGGGCCAACGTCCTGACTTTC.

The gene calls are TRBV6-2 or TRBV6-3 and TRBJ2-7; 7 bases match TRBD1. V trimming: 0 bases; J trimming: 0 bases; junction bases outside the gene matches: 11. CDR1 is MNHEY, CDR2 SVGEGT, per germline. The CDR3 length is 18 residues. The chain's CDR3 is CASSYSIETGTVSYEQYF. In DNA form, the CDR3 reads TGTGCCAGCAGTTACTCTATCGAAACCGGGACAGTCTCCTACGAGCAGTACTTC.

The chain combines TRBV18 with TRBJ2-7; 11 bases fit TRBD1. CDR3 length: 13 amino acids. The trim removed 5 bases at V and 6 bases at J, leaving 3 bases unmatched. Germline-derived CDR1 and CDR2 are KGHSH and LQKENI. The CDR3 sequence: CASSGQGAGEQYF. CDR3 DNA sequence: TGTGCCAGCTCAGGACAGGGGGCCGGCGAGCAGTACTTC.

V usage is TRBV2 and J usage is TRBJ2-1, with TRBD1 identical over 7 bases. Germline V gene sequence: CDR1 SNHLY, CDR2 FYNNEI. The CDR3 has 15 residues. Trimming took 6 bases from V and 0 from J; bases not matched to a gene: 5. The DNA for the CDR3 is TGTGCCAGCAGGGGGGACAGCCTCTCCTACAATGAGCAGTTCTTC. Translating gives CASRGDSLSYNEQFF.

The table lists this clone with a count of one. The CDR3 DNA reads as TGTGCCAGCAGCTTATATGAGGGCACCGGGGAGCTGTTTTTT. Translated: CASSLYEGTGELFF. V is TRBV7-2 and J is TRBJ2-2; perhaps TRBD2 as D (5 bases). V lost 2 bases, J lost 4 bases, and 8 bases lay in between. Germline lookup yields CDR1 SGHTA and CDR2 FQGNSA. CDR3 length: 14 amino acids.

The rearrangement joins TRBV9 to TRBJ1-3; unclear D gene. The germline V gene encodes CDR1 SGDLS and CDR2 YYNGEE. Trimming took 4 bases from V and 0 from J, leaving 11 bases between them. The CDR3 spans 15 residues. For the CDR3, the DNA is TGTGCCAGCAGCCCCCGGCCTAGCTCTGGAAACACCATATATTTT. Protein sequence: CASSPRPSSGNTIYF. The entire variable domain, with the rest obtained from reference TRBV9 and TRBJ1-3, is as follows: DSGVTQTPKHLITATGQRVTLRCSPRSGDLSVYWYQQSLDQGLQFLIQYYNGEERAKGNILERFSAQQFPDLHSELNLSSLELGDSALYFCASSPRPSSGNTIYFGEGSWLTVV.

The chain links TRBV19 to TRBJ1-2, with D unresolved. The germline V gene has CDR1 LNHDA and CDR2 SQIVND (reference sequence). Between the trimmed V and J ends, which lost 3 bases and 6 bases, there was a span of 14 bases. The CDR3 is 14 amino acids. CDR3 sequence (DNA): TGTGCCAGTAGTATCACCCCGGGGATTAATGGCTACACCTTC. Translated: CASSITPGINGYTF.

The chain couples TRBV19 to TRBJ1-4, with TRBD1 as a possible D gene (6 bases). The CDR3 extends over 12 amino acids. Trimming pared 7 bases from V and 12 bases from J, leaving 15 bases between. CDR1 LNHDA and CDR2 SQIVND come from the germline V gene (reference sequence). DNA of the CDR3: TGTGCCAGTACCAAACTCTCAGGGGAACTGTTTTTT. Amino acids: CASTKLSGELFF.

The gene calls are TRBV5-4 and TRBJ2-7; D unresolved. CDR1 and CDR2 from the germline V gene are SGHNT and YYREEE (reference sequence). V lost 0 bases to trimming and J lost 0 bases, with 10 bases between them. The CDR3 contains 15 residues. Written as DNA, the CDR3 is TGTGCCAGCAGCTTGGCCCGAGCCCTCTCCTACGAGCAGTACTTC. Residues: CASSLARALSYEQYF.

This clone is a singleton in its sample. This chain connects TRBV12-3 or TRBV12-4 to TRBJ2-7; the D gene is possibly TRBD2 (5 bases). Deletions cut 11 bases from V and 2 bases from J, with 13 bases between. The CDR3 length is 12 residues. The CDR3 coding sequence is TGTGCCGGATCCCACGGGACCTACGAGCAGTACTTC. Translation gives CAGSHGTYEQYF.

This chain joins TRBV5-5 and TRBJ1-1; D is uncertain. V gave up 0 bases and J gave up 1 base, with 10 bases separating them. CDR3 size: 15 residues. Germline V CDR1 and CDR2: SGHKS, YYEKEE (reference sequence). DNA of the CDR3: TGTGCCAGCAGCTTGGTCTGGGGAGAGAACACTGAAGCTTTCTTT. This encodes CASSLVWGENTEAFF.

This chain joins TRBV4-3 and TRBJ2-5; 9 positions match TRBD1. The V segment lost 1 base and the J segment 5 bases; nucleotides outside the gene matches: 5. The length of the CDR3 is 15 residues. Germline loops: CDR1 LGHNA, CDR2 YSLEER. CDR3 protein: CASSQGDRVAETQYF. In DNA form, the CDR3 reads TGCGCCAGCAGCCAAGGGGACAGGGTGGCGGAGACCCAGTACTTC.

The CDR3 sequence: CASSYLSLAGGKETQYF. The CDR3 DNA reads as TGTGCCAGCAGTTACCTCTCCCTAGCGGGGGGAAAAGAGACCCAGTACTTC. J is TRBJ2-5 and V is TRBV6-2 or TRBV6-3, with 11 bases lining up with TRBD2. V dropped 2 bases and J dropped 3; count of bases not matched to a gene: 8. Germline V gives CDR1 MNHEY, CDR2 SVGEGT. The CDR3 runs 17 residues.

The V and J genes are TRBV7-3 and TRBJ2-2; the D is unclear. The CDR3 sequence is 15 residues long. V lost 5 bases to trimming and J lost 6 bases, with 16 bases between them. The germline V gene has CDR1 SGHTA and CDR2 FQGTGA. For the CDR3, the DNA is TGTGCCAGCAGCCCGAGCCTAGACGCCCCCGGGGAGCTGTTTTTT. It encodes CASSPSLDAPGELFF.

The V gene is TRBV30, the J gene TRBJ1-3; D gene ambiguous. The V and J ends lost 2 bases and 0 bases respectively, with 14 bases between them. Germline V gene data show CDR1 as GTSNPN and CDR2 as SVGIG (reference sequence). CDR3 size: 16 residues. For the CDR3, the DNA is TGTGCCTGGAGTATGCTAGGAAACCCCTCTGGAAACACCATATATTTT. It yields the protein CAWSMLGNPSGNTIYF.

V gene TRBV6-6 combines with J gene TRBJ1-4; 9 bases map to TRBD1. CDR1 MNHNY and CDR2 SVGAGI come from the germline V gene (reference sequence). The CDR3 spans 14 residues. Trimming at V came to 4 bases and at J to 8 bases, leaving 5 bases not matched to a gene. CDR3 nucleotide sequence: TGTGCCAGCAGTTGGGGACAGGGAAAGGAAAAACTGTTTTTT. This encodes CASSWGQGKEKLFF.

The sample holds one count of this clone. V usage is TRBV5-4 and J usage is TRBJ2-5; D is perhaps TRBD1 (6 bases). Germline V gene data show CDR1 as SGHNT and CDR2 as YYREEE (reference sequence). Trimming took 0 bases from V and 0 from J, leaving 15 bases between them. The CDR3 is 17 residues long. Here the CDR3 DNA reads TGTGCCAGCAGCTTGGTAGGGTTGGGACACCACCAAGAGACCCAGTACTTC. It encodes CASSLVGLGHHQETQYF.